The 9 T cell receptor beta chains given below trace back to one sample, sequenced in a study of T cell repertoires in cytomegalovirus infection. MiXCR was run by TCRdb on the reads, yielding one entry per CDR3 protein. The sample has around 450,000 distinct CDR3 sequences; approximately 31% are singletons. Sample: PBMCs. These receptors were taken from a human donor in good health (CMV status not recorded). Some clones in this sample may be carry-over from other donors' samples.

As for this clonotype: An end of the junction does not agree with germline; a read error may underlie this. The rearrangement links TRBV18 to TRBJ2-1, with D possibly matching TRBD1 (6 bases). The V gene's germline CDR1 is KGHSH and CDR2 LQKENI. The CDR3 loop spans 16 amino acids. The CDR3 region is CASSPPQGRTYNEHFF. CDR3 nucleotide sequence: TGTGCCAGCTCACCACCACAGGGTCGAACCTACAATGAGCATTTCTTC.

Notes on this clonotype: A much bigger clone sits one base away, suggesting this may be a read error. CDR3 sequence reads: CASHKSPGSGALVREQFF. In DNA form, the CDR3 reads TGTGCCAGCCACAAGAGTCCAGGGTCGGGCGCTTTGGTCCGTGAGCAGTTCTTC. The chain combines TRBV7-8 with TRBJ2-1; tentative D call: TRBD1 (5 bases). Trimming removed 8 bases at V and 9 bases at J, with 32 bases between. In germline, CDR1 is SGHVS, CDR2 FQNEAQ. This CDR3 contains 18 residues. The full variable domain, in which reference TRBV7-8 and TRBJ2-1 provide the parts outside the CDR3, is GAGVSQSPRYKVAKRGQDVALRCDPISGHVSLFWYQQALGQGPEFLTYFQNEAQLDKSGLPSDRFFAERPEGSVSTLKIQRTQQEDSAVYLCASHKSPGSGALVREQFFGPGTRLTVL.

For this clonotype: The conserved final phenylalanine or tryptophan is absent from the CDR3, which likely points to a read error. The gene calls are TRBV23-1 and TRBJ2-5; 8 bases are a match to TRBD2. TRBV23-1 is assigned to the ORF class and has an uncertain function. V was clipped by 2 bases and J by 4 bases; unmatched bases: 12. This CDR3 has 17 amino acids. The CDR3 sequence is CASSQPGLALGGETQYL. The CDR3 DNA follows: TGCGCCAGCAGTCAACCAGGACTAGCCTTGGGCGGAGAGACCCAGTACTTA.

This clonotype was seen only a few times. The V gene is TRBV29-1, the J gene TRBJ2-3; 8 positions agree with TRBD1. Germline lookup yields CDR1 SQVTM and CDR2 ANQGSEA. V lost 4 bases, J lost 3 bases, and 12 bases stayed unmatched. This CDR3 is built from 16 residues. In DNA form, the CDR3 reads TGCAGCGTTGTTTCCAGGACAGGGATGCGAACAGATACGCAGTATTTT. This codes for CSVVSRTGMRTDTQYF.

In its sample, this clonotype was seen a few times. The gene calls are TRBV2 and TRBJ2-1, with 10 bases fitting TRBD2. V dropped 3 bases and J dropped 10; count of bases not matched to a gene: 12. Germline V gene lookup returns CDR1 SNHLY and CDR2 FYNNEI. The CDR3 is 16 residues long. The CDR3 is CASSDRLAGALPEQFF. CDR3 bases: TGTGCCAGCAGTGATCGTCTAGCGGGGGCCCTTCCGGAGCAGTTCTTC. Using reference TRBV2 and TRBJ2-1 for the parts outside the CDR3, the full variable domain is EPEVTQTPSHQVTQMGQEVILRCVPISNHLYFYWYRQILGQKVEFLVSFYNNEISEKSEIFDDQFSVERPDGSNFTLKIRSTKLEDSAMYFCASSDRLAGALPEQFFGPGTRLTVL.

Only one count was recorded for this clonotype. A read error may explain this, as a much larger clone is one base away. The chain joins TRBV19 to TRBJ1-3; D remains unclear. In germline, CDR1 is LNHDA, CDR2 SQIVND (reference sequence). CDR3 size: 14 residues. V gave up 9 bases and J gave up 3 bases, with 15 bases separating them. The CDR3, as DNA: TGTGCCAGCCGTCCTGGGAGCTATGGAAACACCATATATTTT. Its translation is CASRPGSYGNTIYF.

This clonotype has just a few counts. The CDR3 nucleotides are TGTGCCAGCAGGGAACCTGGGAACACTGAAGCTTTCTTT. Amino acid sequence: CASREPGNTEAFF. V and J are TRBV12-3 or TRBV12-4 and TRBJ1-1; D is ambiguous. The CDR3 loop spans 13 amino acids. The germline V and J ends were trimmed by 6 bases and 1 base, with 9 bases remaining between them.

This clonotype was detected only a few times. CDR3 coding DNA: TGTGCCAGCAGCTTACTTGGAATAGGAGGCTACACCTTC. This gives the protein CASSLLGIGGYTF. The chain joins TRBV7-2 to TRBJ1-2; D remains unclear. V lost 2 bases and J 8 bases, leaving 12 bases between the germline ends. CDR1 and CDR2 from the germline V gene are SGHTA and FQGNSA. The CDR3 spans 13 residues. Based on the CDR3 plus reference TRBV7-2 and TRBJ1-2, the full variable domain is GAGVSQSPSNKVTEKGKDVELRCDPISGHTALYWYRQSLGQGLEFLIYFQGNSAPDKSGLPSDRFSAERTGGSVSTLTIQRTQQEDSAVYLCASSLLGIGGYTFGSGTRLTVV.

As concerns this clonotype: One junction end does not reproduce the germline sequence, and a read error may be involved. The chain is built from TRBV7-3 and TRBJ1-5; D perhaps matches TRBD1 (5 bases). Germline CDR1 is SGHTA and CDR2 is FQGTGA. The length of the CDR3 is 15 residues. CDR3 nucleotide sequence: TGTGCCAGCAGCTACCTCCCCAGGGTAGGTCAGCCCCAGCCTTTT. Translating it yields CASSYLPRVGQPQPF.